This T cell receptor (beta chain) comes out of a study of tumor-infiltrating lymphocytes in localized non-small cell lung cancer. This clone has only a few counts. Generated by immunoSEQ multiplex PCR, the TCRdb table keeps only in-frame clones and is missing some. Here the sample spans 6,500 to 7,000 clones, approximately 69% being singletons. The V gene lost 3 bases and the J gene lost 6 bases, with 19 bases spanning the gap. The CDR3 is 16 amino acids. The V gene's germline CDR1 is ENHRY and CDR2 SYGVKD. Material: lung tumor tissue. The V gene is TRBV10-3, the J gene TRBJ2-3; the D is unclear. This clonotype was obtained from a human donor with non-small cell lung cancer. The DNA for the CDR3 is TGTGCCATCAGTGAAAGGGCTGACAAACCCACGGATACGCAGTATTTT. This codes for CAISERADKPTDTQYF.